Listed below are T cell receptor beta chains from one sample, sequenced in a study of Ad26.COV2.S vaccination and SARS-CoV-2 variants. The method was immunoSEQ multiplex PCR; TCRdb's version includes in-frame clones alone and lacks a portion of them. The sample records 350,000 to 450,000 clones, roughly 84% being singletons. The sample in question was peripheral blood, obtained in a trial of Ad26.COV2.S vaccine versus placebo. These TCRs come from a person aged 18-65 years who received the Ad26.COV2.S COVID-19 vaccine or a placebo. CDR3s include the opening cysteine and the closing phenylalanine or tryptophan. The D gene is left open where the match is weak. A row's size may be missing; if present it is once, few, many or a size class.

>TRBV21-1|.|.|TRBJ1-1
TGTGCCAGCAGCAAAGGCCGGGGGGCTAAGTCGAACACTGAAGCTTTCTTT
CASSKGRGAKSNTEAFF
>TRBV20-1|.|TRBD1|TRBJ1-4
TGCAGTGCTGGTGGGACAGGGTTAAATGAAAAACTGTTTTTT
CSAGGTGLNEKLFF
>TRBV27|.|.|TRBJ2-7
TGTGCCAGCAGTTTATCGGTTCCTCGGCGGAGCGAGCAGTACTTC
CASSLSVPRRSEQYF
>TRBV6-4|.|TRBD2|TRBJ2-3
TGTGCCAGCAGTCCTAGCGGGGGGGCGACAGATACGCAGTATTTT
CASSPSGGATDTQYF
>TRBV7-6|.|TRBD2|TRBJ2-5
TGTGCCAGCAGCTTAGATGGCGGGGGTTTCGGTGAGACCCAGTACTTC
CASSLDGGGFGETQYF
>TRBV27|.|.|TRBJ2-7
TGTGCCAGCAGTCCGGGTGTACGGTTAATCTACGAGCAGTACTTC
CASSPGVRLIYEQYF
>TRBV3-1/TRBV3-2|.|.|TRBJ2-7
TGTGCCAGCAGTCCCCAGCTCGGGTACGAGCAGTACTTC
CASSPQLGYEQYF
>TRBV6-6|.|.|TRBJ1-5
TGTGCCAGCAGCCACGTGGGAAATCAGCCCCAGCATTTT
CASSHVGNQPQHF
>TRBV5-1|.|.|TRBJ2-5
TGCGCCAGCAGCGAGGTTGGGCACATTGGGTACCAAGAGACCCAGTACTTC
CASSEVGHIGYQETQYF
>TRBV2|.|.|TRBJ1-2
TGTGCCAGCAGTGAGGGTGGCTACACCTTC
CASSEGGYTF
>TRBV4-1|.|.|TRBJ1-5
TGCGCCAGCAGCCAAGGGTGGGGGAATCAGCCCCAGCATTTT
CASSQGWGNQPQHF
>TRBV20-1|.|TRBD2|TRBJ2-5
TGCAGTGCTAGTTTACCTAGCGGGGAGAAAGGGACCCAGTACTTC
CSASLPSGEKGTQYF
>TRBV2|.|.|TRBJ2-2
TGTGCCAGCAGTGAAGTAGGAACGAACACCGGGGAGCTGTTTTTT
CASSEVGTNTGELFF
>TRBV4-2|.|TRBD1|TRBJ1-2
TGTGCCAGCAGTCGGGACAGTCAGGGTGGCTACACCTTC
CASSRDSQGGYTF
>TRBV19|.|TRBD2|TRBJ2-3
TGTGCCAGTAGTATAGATCTGTGGCTAGCGGGGGGCCGAGCCCTCACAGATACGCAGTATTTT
CASSIDLWLAGGRALTDTQYF
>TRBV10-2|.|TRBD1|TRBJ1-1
TGCGCCAGCAGCTACGGACAGGGTAACACTGAAGCTTTCTTT
CASSYGQGNTEAFF
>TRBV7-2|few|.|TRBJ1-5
TGTGCCAGCAGCTTAGCGGGGGGAGATCAGCCCCAGCATTTT
CASSLAGGDQPQHF
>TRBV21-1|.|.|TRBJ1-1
TGTGCCAGCAGCGAAGGGGCAAACACTGAAGCTTTCTTT
CASSEGANTEAFF
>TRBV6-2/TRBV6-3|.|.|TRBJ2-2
TGTGCCAGCAGTTACTCCGGAGACCCAGCGTACACCGGGGAGCTGTTTTTT
CASSYSGDPAYTGELFF
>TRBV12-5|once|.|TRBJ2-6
TGTGCTAGTGGTTTGGTAAGAGAGGCTCGTGGGGCCAACGTCCTGACTTTC
CASGLVREARGANVLTF
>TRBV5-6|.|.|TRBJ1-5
TGTGCCAGCAGCTTGGCCGCAGGCCTTTTCGATCAGCCCCAGCATTTT
CASSLAAGLFDQPQHF
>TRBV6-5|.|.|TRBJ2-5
TGTGCCAGCACTACGATGGGGTACTCGGAGACCCAGTACTTC
CASTTMGYSETQYF
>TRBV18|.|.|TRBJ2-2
TGTGCCAGCTCACGAGTGACGAACACCGGGGAGCTGTTTTTT
CASSRVTNTGELFF
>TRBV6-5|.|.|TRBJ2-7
TGTGCCAGCAGGGGTGGGGGGCCCCTCTACGAGCAGTACTTC
CASRGGGPLYEQYF
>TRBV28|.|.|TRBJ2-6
TGTGCCAGCACCATTGACTTCTTACGAGGGGCCAACGTCCTGACTTTC
CASTIDFLRGANVLTF
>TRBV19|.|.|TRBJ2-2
TGTGCCAGTAGTATAGAGGGGGCCGGGGAGCTGTTTTTT
CASSIEGAGELFF
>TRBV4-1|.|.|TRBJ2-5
TGCGCCAGCAGCCCGAGGACTGTCGAGACCCAGTACTTC
CASSPRTVETQYF
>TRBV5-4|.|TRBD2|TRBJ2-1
TGTGCCAGCAGCTTAGTACTAGCGGGGGCCGATGAGCAGTTCTTC
CASSLVLAGADEQFF
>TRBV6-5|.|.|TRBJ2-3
TGTGCCAGCAGTTACCCCGGACAAACCACAGATACGCAGTATTTT
CASSYPGQTTDTQYF
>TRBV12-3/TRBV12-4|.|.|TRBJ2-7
TGTGCCAGCAGAAGTGTTTACGAGCAGTACTTC
CASRSVYEQYF
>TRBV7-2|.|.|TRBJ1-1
TGTGCCAGCAGCTTAGAAGGGGTGCAGGCGAACACTGAAGCTTTCTTT
CASSLEGVQANTEAFF
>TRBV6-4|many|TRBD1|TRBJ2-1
TGTGCCAGCAGTGACGGGACAGGGGGCAATGAGCAGTTCTTC
CASSDGTGGNEQFF
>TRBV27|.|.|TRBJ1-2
TGTGCCAGCAGTTTCCACCAGGGGATTGGCTACACCTTC
CASSFHQGIGYTF
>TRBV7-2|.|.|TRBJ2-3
TGTGCCAGCAGCTTAGTTGAGGATACGCAGTATTTT
CASSLVEDTQYF
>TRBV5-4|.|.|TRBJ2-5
TGTGCCAGCAGCTTGGGCAGCACCCAAGAGACCCAGTACTTC
CASSLGSTQETQYF
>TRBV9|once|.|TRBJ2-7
TGTGCCAGCAGCGCAGGAGGGACAGCGTTTGACGAGCAGTACTTC
CASSAGGTAFDEQYF
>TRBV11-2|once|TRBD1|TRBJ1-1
TGTGCCAGCAGCTTAGGGGTAGGGGGCAACACTGAAGCTTTCTTT
CASSLGVGGNTEAFF
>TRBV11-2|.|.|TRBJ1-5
TGTGCCAGCAGCTCGGGTTACCAGCCCCAGCATTTT
CASSSGYQPQHF
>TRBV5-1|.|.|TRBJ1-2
TGCGCCAGCAGCTTGGTACAGTTCCAGGGGAACTATGGCTACACCTTC
CASSLVQFQGNYGYTF
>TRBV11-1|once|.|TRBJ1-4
TGTGCCAGCAGCCTTAGAAAACTGTTTTTT
CASSLRKLFF